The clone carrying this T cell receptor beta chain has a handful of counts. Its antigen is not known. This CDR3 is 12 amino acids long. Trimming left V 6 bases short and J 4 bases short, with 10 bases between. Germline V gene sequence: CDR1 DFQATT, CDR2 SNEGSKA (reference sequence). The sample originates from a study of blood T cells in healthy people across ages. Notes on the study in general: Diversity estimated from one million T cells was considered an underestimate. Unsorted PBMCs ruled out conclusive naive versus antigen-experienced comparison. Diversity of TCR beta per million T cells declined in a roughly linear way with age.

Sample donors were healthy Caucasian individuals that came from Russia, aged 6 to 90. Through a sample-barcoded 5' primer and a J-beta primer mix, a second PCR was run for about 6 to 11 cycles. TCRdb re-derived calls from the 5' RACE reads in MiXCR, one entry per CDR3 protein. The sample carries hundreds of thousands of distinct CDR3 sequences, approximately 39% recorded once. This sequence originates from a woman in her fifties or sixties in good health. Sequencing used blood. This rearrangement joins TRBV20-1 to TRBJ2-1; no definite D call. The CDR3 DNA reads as TGCAGTGCCGCCAAGCGTTACAATGAGCAGTTCTTC. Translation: CSAAKRYNEQFF.